One and the same sample provided the 5 T cell receptor beta chains below, sequenced in a study of T cell repertoires in cytomegalovirus infection. Their antigens remain unidentified. TCRdb reprocessed the reads via MiXCR and lists one record per CDR3 protein. The sample yields 700,000 to 900,000 distinct CDR3 sequences, 25% to 30% seen once. The material was cultured CD8+ T cells from PBMCs, obtained from culture after CMV antigen stimulation. The receptors were sampled from a human donor in good health (CMV status not recorded). Some clones in this sample may be carry-over from other donors' samples.

The chain uses TRBV20-1 and TRBJ2-2, with 7 bases lining up with TRBD1. This CDR3 contains 18 residues. Trimming cost V 0 bases and J 1 base; bases outside gene matches: 11. Germline loops: CDR1 DFQATT, CDR2 SNEGSKA (reference sequence). The DNA for the CDR3 is TGCAGTGCTAGAGATTACAGGGGAAACTTGATGAACACCGGGGAGCTGTTTTTT. Translating it yields CSARDYRGNLMNTGELFF.

The chain couples TRBV5-4 to TRBJ2-5; 9 nucleotides align to TRBD2. Germline loops: CDR1 SGHNT, CDR2 YYREEE (reference sequence). The CDR3 length is 16 residues. J gave up 5 bases and V 4 bases, and 12 bases lay outside the gene matches. The CDR3 nucleotides are TGTGCCAGCAGCCGCAGGGTCGAGCGGGGGGTGGAGACCCAGTACTTC. The encoded protein is CASSRRVERGVETQYF.

The chain is built from TRBV6-5 and TRBJ2-7; D is possibly TRBD1 or TRBD2 (5 bases each). Germline V gene data show CDR1 as MNHEY and CDR2 as SVGAGI. The V end lost 2 bases, the J end lost 3 bases, and 20 bases lay between the germline ends. CDR3 length: 17 amino acids. The CDR3 sequence: CASSYKPLRVGDYEQYF. The DNA for the CDR3 is TGTGCCAGCAGTTACAAGCCCTTAAGGGTGGGGGACTACGAGCAGTACTTC.

The chain employs TRBV4-1 and TRBJ2-3; D possibly corresponds to TRBD1 (6 bases). The CDR3 extends over 16 amino acids. The ends were cut back, 1 base at V and 3 bases at J, with 14 bases in the middle. Germline CDR1 MGHRA, CDR2 YSYEKL. In DNA, the CDR3 is TGCGCCAGCAGCCAAGTGCCCCAGGGGCTAACAGATACGCAGTATTTT. Its translation: CASSQVPQGLTDTQYF.

This clonotype was recorded a few times. The rearrangement uses TRBV4-1 and TRBJ2-2; either TRBD1 or TRBD2 may supply D (5 bases each). This CDR3 spans 17 amino acids. CDR1 and CDR2 (germline): MGHRA, YSYEKL. V lost 0 bases, J lost 4 bases, and 15 bases lay in between. DNA for the CDR3: TGCGCCAGCAGCCAAGAAGGGCAGGGTGAGGGCACCGGGGAGCTGTTTTTT. It yields the protein CASSQEGQGEGTGELFF.